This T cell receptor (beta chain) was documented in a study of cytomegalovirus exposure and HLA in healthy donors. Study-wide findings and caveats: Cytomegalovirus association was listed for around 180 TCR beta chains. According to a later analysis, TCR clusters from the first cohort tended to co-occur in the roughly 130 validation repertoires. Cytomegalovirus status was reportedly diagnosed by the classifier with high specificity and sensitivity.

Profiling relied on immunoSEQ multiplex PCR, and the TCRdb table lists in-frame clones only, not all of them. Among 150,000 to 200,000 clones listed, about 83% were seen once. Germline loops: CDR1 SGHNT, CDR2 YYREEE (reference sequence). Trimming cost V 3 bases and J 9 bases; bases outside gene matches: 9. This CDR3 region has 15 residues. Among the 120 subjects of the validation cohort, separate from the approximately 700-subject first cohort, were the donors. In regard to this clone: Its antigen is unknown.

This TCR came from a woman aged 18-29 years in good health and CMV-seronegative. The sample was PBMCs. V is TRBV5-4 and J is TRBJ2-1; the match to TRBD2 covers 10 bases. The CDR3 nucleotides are TGTGCCAGCAGCTCTAGCGGGAGAGGCCACGGTGAGCAGTTCTTC. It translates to CASSSSGRGHGEQFF.